Below are 8 T cell receptor beta chains sequenced from a single sample in a study of PD-1 blockade in classical Hodgkin lymphoma. Time point here: cycle 4 day 1 (C4D1), after five to seven weeks of nivolumab. All patients experienced relapse after autologous stem cell transplantation, and brentuximab vedotin exposure was variable. Clones were sequenced by immunoSEQ multiplex PCR, and TCRdb holds only the in-frame ones, with some missing. The sample holds about 64,000 clones; about 90% are singletons and the top ten take about 9.3%. Sequencing used peripheral blood mononuclear cells (PBMCs), obtained before the fourth cycle of nivolumab. These receptors all come from a human donor with classical Hodgkin lymphoma.

In its sample, this clone was seen a few times. V and J are TRBV19 and TRBJ1-1, with D unresolved. This CDR3 has 12 amino acids. Germline V gene data show CDR1 as LNHDA and CDR2 as SQIVND (reference sequence). V was trimmed by 5 bases and J by 10 bases, leaving 14 bases between them. The CDR3 nucleotides are TGTGCCAGTAGTCCGCGAAAAGGCGGAGCTTTCTTT. Protein product: CASSPRKGGAFF.

This clone was picked up one time. The CDR3 is CASSTGTYGYTF. CDR3 nucleotide sequence: TGTGCCAGTAGTACGGGGACATATGGCTACACCTTC. The chain links TRBV19 to TRBJ1-2; D is possibly TRBD1 (6 bases). The V gene's germline CDR1 is LNHDA and CDR2 SQIVND (reference sequence). The length of the CDR3 is 12 residues. Trimming left V 4 bases short and J 5 bases short, with 8 bases between.

V usage is TRBV5-6 and J usage is TRBJ1-6; D gene unclear. The germline V gene encodes CDR1 SGHDT and CDR2 YYEEEE. The CDR3 contains 16 residues. V was pared by 1 base and J by 0 bases, with 8 bases between. CDR3 DNA sequence: TGTGCCAGCAGCTTGTCCTCGAGCTCCTATAATTCACCCCTCCACTTT. Translation: CASSLSSSSYNSPLHF.

This sequence joins TRBV6-1 and TRBJ2-7, with D perhaps TRBD2 (6 bases). Germline V gene data show CDR1 as MNHNS and CDR2 as SASEGT. Trimming left V 8 bases short and J 4 bases short, with 18 bases between. This CDR3 is 14 amino acids long. The CDR3 region has the DNA TGTGCCAGCGGGGACCTAAGGGGAGGATACGAGCAGTACTTC. It codes for CASGDLRGGYEQYF.

The genes are TRBV2 and TRBJ1-1; no definite D call. CDR3 length: 11 residues. CDR1 and CDR2 from the germline V gene are SNHLY and FYNNEI. Trimming took 4 bases from V and 8 from J, leaving 8 bases between them. This CDR3 is CASSAKIEAFF. The DNA of the CDR3 is TGTGCCAGCAGTGCGAAGATCGAAGCTTTCTTT.

V and J are TRBV5-8 and TRBJ1-4, with 10 bases aligning to TRBD1. V lost 4 bases to trimming and J lost 8 bases; unmatched junction nucleotides: 8. This CDR3 is 15 amino acids long. Germline V gives CDR1 SGHTS, CDR2 YDEGEE. In DNA, the CDR3 is TGTGCCAGCAGCCGGGGGGACAGGGGAAGGGAAAAACTGTTTTTT. Protein product: CASSRGDRGREKLFF.

The J gene is TRBJ2-7, the V gene TRBV5-6; 13 bases map to TRBD2. This CDR3 is 15 amino acids long. The germline V gene has CDR1 SGHDT and CDR2 YYEEEE. After removal of 4 bases from V and 6 bases from J, the junction contained 7 bases not matched to a gene. The CDR3 loop is CASSVLAGGPSEQYF. CDR3 DNA: TGTGCCAGCAGCGTACTAGCGGGGGGGCCATCCGAGCAGTACTTC.

The chain couples TRBV4-1 to TRBJ1-6; possibly TRBD1 for D (5 bases). Germline loops: CDR1 MGHRA, CDR2 YSYEKL. Trimming shortened V by 0 bases and J by 5 bases, and 14 bases separated the two germline ends. The CDR3 extends over 17 amino acids. The CDR3 sequence is CASSQEGARANNSPLHF. For the CDR3, the DNA is TGCGCCAGCAGCCAAGAAGGGGCCAGGGCGAATAATTCACCCCTCCACTTT.